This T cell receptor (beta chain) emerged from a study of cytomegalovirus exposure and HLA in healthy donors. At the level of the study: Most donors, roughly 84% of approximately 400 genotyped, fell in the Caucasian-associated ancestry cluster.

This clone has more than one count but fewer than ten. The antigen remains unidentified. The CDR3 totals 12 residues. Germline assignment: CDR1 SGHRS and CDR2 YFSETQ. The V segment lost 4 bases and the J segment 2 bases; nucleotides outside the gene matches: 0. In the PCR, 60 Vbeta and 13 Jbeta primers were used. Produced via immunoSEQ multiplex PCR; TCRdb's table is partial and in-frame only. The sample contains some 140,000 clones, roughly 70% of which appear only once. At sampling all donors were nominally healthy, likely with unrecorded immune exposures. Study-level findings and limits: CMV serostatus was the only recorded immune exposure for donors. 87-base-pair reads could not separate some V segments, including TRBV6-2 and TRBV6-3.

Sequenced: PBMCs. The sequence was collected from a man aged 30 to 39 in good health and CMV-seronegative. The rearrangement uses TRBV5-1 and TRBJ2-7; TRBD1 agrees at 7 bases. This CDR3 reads CASSTGAYEQYF. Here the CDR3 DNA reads TGCGCCAGCAGCACAGGGGCCTACGAGCAGTACTTC.